Listed here are 20 T cell receptor beta chains from one sample, sequenced in a study of blood T cell repertoires in COVID-19. Produced via immunoSEQ multiplex PCR; TCRdb's table is partial and in-frame only. The data hold hundreds of thousands of clones, with over 75% observed a single time. The sample was peripheral blood. The receptors shown here come from a woman aged 40 to 50 who had recovered from COVID-19.

The rearrangement links TRBV7-2 to TRBJ2-4, with a possible D match to TRBD2 (7 bases). V was cut by 4 bases and J by 8 bases, with 18 bases left in between. The CDR3 is made up of 15 amino acids. Germline V gene data show CDR1 as SGHTA and CDR2 as FQGNSA. CDR3 region: CASSSPRGARDIQYF. DNA for the CDR3: TGTGCCAGCAGCTCGCCCCGGGGGGCGCGTGACATTCAGTACTTC.

The J gene is TRBJ2-3, the V gene TRBV7-9; D perhaps matches TRBD2 (6 bases). The CDR3 is 15 residues long. Germline V gives CDR1 SEHNR, CDR2 FQNEAQ (reference sequence). The germline V and J ends were trimmed by 3 bases and 1 base, with 11 bases remaining between them. In DNA, the CDR3 is TGTGCCAGCAGCTTGGGGGGAGTAGGCACAGATACGCAGTATTTT. Residues: CASSLGGVGTDTQYF. The variable domain in full, completed from reference TRBV7-9 and TRBJ2-3, reads DTGVSQNPRHKITKRGQNVTFRCDPISEHNRLYWYRQTLGQGPEFLTYFQNEAQLEKSRLLSDRFSAERPKGSFSTLEIQRTEQGDSAMYLCASSLGGVGTDTQYFGPGTRLTVL.

The chain combines TRBV7-2 with TRBJ1-6; perhaps TRBD1 as D (5 bases). This CDR3 has 16 residues. Germline CDR1 is SGHTA and CDR2 is FQGNSA. V dropped 5 bases and J dropped 9 bases, with 20 bases sitting between them. The CDR3 sequence: CASSAQGGTRRSPLHF. The CDR3 region has the DNA TGTGCCAGCAGCGCTCAGGGCGGGACCCGTCGTTCACCCCTCCACTTT.

This clone was found once. This rearrangement joins TRBV24-1 to TRBJ2-1, with TRBD2 identical over 12 bases. The V gene end was trimmed by 0 bases and the J gene end by 6 bases; junction bases not matched to a gene: 2. Germline CDR1 reads KGHDR; CDR2 reads SFDVKD. The CDR3 is 16 amino acids. In DNA, the CDR3 is TGTGCCACCAGTGATTTGGCTAGCGGGGGGGCCAATGAGCAGTTCTTC. This gives the protein CATSDLASGGANEQFF.

The J gene is TRBJ1-5, the V gene TRBV19; D not certain. V gave up 3 bases and J gave up 2 bases, with 14 bases separating them. The CDR3 runs to 16 residues. CDR1 and CDR2 (germline): LNHDA, SQIVND (reference sequence). CDR3 protein: CASSMAERGRNQPQHF. For the CDR3, the DNA is TGTGCCAGTAGTATGGCCGAAAGAGGGCGCAATCAGCCCCAGCATTTT.

The chain uses TRBV7-2 and TRBJ2-5, with a weak D call TRBD1 (5 bases). This CDR3 has 13 amino acids. V gave up 8 bases and J gave up 4 bases, with 14 bases separating them. Germline CDR1 reads SGHTA; CDR2 reads FQGNSA. In DNA, the CDR3 is TGTGCCAGCGGCAAAGGGGTTGGAGAGACCCAGTACTTC. This sequence encodes CASGKGVGETQYF. Variable domain in full (rest from reference TRBV7-2 and TRBJ2-5): GAGVSQSPSNKVTEKGKDVELRCDPISGHTALYWYRQSLGQGLEFLIYFQGNSAPDKSGLPSDRFSAERTGGSVSTLTIQRTQQEDSAVYLCASGKGVGETQYFGPGTRLLVL.

This chain connects TRBV12-3 or TRBV12-4 to TRBJ2-7; D remains unclear. The CDR3 runs 12 residues. V was shortened by 3 bases and J by 6 bases, with 9 bases between the two germline ends. The CDR3 loop reads CASSFDEREQYF. The CDR3 DNA sequence: TGTGCCAGCAGTTTTGATGAGCGCGAGCAGTACTTC.

The chain joins TRBV11-2 to TRBJ1-2, with TRBD1 matching 8 bases. The J segment lost 8 bases and the V segment lost 3 bases, leaving 17 bases of the junction unmatched. Germline V gene sequence: CDR1 SGHAT, CDR2 FQNNGV. This CDR3 has 17 amino acids. The DNA for the CDR3 is TGTGCCAGCAGCTTGGGGGGACAGGTTCAACTACCAAGGGGCTACACCTTC. It encodes CASSLGGQVQLPRGYTF.

This rearrangement joins TRBV2 to TRBJ1-5, with 7 bases that match TRBD1. The CDR3 totals 16 residues. CDR1 SNHLY and CDR2 FYNNEI come from the germline V gene. With V trimmed by 6 bases and J by 4 bases, 12 bases remained unmatched. CDR3 region: CASRGTPGQINQPQHF. CDR3 sequence (DNA): TGTGCCAGCAGAGGAACCCCGGGACAGATTAATCAGCCCCAGCATTTT.

The chain joins TRBV6-5 to TRBJ2-1; TRBD1 might be the D (6 bases). Germline loops: CDR1 MNHEY, CDR2 SVGAGI. There are 14 residues in the CDR3. The V end was cut by 7 bases, the J end by 4 bases, with 14 bases between. CDR3 region: CASTPTQGYNEQFF. CDR3 bases: TGTGCCAGCACCCCCACACAGGGTTACAATGAGCAGTTCTTC.

This sequence joins TRBV6-2 or TRBV6-3 and TRBJ2-1; D might be TRBD1 (6 bases). Germline V gene lookup returns CDR1 MNHEY and CDR2 SVGEGT. This CDR3 comprises 12 residues. V dropped 5 bases and J dropped 7 bases, with 9 bases sitting between them. CDR3 loop: CASSQDRNEQFF. The DNA for the CDR3 is TGTGCCAGCAGTCAAGACAGGAATGAGCAGTTCTTC.

This chain joins TRBV2 and TRBJ1-2; a weak D match, TRBD1 (6 bases). This CDR3 region has 14 residues. Germline CDR1 reads SNHLY; CDR2 reads FYNNEI. V lost 9 bases to trimming and J lost 2 bases, with 16 bases between them. The CDR3 nucleotides read TGTGCCAGAGGCGGACAGCTAGAGAACTATGGCTACACCTTC. Translation: CARGGQLENYGYTF.

In its sample, this clone was seen a few times. V usage is TRBV7-8 and J usage is TRBJ1-2; no clear D gene. Trimming stripped 5 bases from V and 4 bases from J, with 14 bases between. CDR1 is SGHVS and CDR2 is FQNEAQ in the germline V gene. This CDR3 contains 14 residues. The CDR3 region is CASSQRIGPYGYTF. CDR3 DNA sequence: TGTGCCAGCAGCCAACGTATCGGTCCCTATGGCTACACCTTC. Using reference TRBV7-8 and TRBJ1-2 for the parts outside the CDR3, the full variable domain is GAGVSQSPRYKVAKRGQDVALRCDPISGHVSLFWYQQALGQGPEFLTYFQNEAQLDKSGLPSDRFFAERPEGSVSTLKIQRTQQEDSAVYLCASSQRIGPYGYTFGSGTRLTVV.

The rearrangement uses TRBV2 and TRBJ2-2; D not resolved. The CDR3 covers 15 residues. The V end lost 1 base, the J end lost 1 base, and 7 bases lay between the germline ends. The germline gives CDR1 SNHLY, CDR2 FYNNEI. CDR3 in DNA: TGTGCCAGCAGTGAAGGCGTCCTGAACACCGGGGAGCTGTTTTTT. Its translation is CASSEGVLNTGELFF.

The chain uses TRBV25-1 and TRBJ2-1, with D tentatively TRBD2 (5 bases). The CDR3 extends over 17 amino acids. Trimming took off 1 base at V and 0 bases at J, with 13 bases between the two ends. Germline CDR1 is MGHDK and CDR2 is SYGVNS. CDR3 bases: TGTGCCAGCAGTGAATCCAAGCGGTCCGGCTCCTACAATGAGCAGTTCTTC. It codes for CASSESKRSGSYNEQFF.

This sequence joins TRBV3-1 (or the pseudogene TRBV3-2) and TRBJ1-2; 8 bases are shared with TRBD1. The CDR3 contains 16 residues. CDR1 and CDR2 from the germline V gene are LGHDT and YNNKEL (reference sequence). The junction had 10 bases not matched to a gene; V was cut back by 3 bases and J by 4 bases. The CDR3 bases are TGTGCCAGCAGCCACCCCCGGGACAGGAGCATCTATGGCTACACCTTC. It codes for CASSHPRDRSIYGYTF.

J is TRBJ2-1 and V is TRBV7-3; no clear D gene. V lost 0 bases and J lost 3, with 9 bases in between. Germline lookup yields CDR1 SGHTA and CDR2 FQGTGA. This CDR3 region has 15 residues. In DNA form, the CDR3 reads TGTGCCAGCAGCTTAACCTCGGCGGACTACAATGAGCAGTTCTTC. As protein: CASSLTSADYNEQFF.

Only a few counts were recorded for this clone. This chain uses TRBV7-9 with TRBJ1-2; 9 bases map to TRBD1. V gave up 2 bases and J gave up 3 bases; unmatched junction bases: 10. There are 17 residues in the CDR3. Germline V gives CDR1 SEHNR, CDR2 FQNEAQ (reference sequence). As DNA, the CDR3 is TGTGCCAGCAGCTTACGGGGGAGGGACAGGGATTACTATGGCTACACCTTC. Its protein product is CASSLRGRDRDYYGYTF.

This clone was recorded only once. The CDR3 sequence is CASSQISGFADTQYF. In DNA, the CDR3 is TGTGCCAGCAGTCAAATTAGCGGATTCGCAGATACGCAGTATTTT. The J gene is TRBJ2-3, the V gene TRBV7-9; TRBD2 might be the D (6 bases). The CDR3 is 15 residues long. V was clipped by 6 bases and J by 4 bases, with 17 bases between them. Germline V lookup: CDR1 SEHNR, CDR2 FQNEAQ (reference sequence).

The chain combines TRBV13 with TRBJ2-1; 11 bases line up with TRBD2. CDR3 length equals 15 residues. The germline gives CDR1 PRHDT, CDR2 FYEKMQ (reference sequence). Trimming at V came to 3 bases and at J to 7 bases, leaving 5 bases not matched to a gene. The CDR3 DNA reads TGTGCCAGCAGCTTTTTAGCGGGGGGGCGGAATGAGCAGTTCTTC. Amino acids: CASSFLAGGRNEQFF.